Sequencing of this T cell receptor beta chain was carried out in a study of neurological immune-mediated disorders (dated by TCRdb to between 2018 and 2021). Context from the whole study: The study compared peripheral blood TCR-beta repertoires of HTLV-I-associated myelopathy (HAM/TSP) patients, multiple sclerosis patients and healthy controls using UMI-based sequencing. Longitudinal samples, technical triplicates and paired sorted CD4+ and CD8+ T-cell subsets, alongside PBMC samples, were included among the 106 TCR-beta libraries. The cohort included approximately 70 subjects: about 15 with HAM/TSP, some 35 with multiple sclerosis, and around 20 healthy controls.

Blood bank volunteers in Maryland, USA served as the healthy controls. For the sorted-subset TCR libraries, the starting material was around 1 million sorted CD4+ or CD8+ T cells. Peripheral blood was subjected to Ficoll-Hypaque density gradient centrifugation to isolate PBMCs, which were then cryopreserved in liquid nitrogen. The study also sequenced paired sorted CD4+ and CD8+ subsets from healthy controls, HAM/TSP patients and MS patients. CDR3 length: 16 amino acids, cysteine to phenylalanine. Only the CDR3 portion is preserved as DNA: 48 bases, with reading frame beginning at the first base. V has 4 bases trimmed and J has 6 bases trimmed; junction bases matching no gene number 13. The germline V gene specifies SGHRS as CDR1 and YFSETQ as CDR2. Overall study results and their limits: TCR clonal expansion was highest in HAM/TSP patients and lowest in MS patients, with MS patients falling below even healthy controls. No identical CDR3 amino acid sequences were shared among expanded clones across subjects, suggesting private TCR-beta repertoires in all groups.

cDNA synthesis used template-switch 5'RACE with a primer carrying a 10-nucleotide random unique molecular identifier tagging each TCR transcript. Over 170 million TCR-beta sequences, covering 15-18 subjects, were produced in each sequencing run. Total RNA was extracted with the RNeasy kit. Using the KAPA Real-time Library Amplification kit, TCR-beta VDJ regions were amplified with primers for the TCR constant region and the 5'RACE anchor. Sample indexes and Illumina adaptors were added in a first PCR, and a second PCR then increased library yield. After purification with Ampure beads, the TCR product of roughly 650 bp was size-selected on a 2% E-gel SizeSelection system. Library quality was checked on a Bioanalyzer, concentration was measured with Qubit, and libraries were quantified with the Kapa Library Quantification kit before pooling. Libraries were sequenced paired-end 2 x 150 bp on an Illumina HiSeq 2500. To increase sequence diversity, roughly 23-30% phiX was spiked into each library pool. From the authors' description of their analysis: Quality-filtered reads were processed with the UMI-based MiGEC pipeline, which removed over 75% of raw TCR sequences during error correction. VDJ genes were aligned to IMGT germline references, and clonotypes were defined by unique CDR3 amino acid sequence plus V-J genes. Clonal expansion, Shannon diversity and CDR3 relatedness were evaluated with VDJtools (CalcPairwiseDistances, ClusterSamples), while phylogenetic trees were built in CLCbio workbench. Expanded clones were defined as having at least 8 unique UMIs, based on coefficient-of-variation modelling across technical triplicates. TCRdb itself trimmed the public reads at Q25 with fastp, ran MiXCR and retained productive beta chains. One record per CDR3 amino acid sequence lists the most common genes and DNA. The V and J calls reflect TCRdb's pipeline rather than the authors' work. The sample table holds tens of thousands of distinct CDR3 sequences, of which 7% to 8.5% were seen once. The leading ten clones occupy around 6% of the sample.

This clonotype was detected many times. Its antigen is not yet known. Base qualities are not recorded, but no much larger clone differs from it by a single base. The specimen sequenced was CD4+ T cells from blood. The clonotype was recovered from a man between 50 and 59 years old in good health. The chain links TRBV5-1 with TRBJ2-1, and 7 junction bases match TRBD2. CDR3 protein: CASSPSIREVSNEQFF. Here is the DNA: TGCGCCAGCAGCCCAAGTATACGGGAGGTGAGCAATGAGCAGTTCTTC.